The next 7 T cell receptor beta chains were all read from a single sample in a study of cytotoxic CD8 clonotypes in ibrutinib-treated CLL. Method: immunoSEQ multiplex PCR; TCRdb's copy keeps in-frame clones and lacks some. The sample lists roughly 130,000 clones; around 90% were seen once. Material: PBMCs, obtained after 12 months of ibrutinib treatment. The receptor set was obtained from a human donor with chronic lymphocytic leukemia.

CDR3 sequence: CASSYFPIPNHNEQFF. Here the CDR3 DNA reads TGTGCCAGCAGTTACTTCCCAATTCCAAATCACAATGAGCAGTTCTTC. This rearrangement joins TRBV6-5 to TRBJ2-1; D gene ambiguous. The CDR3 spans 16 residues. CDR1 and CDR2 (germline): MNHEY, SVGAGI. Trimming stripped 1 base from V and 5 bases from J, with 15 bases between.

The gene calls are TRBV9 and TRBJ2-1; 8 bases align to TRBD2. The CDR3 totals 15 residues. V trimming: 2 bases; J trimming: 7 bases; junction bases outside the gene matches: 8. Germline V gene lookup returns CDR1 SGDLS and CDR2 YYNGEE. As DNA, the CDR3 is TGTGCCAGCAGCGTTGAAGCGGGAGTTGGTAATGAGCAGTTCTTC. This sequence encodes CASSVEAGVGNEQFF.

This chain connects TRBV5-8 to TRBJ2-7; TRBD1 matches at 8 bases. The CDR3 loop spans 14 amino acids. V shed 4 bases and J 2 bases; nucleotides not matched to a gene: 5. CDR1 and CDR2 (germline): SGHTS, YDEGEE. CDR3 nucleotides: TGTGCCAGCAGCCGCGGACAGGGAGCCTACGAGCAGTACTTC. This translates into CASSRGQGAYEQYF.

V is TRBV5-1 and J is TRBJ2-2; perhaps TRBD1 as D (6 bases). CDR3 length: 15 residues. V lost 5 bases and J lost 0, with 11 bases in between. Germline V gene data show CDR1 as SGHRS and CDR2 as YFSETQ. CDR3 coding DNA: TGCGCCAGCAGTTCAGGGGAGACGAACACCGGGGAGCTGTTTTTT. As protein: CASSSGETNTGELFF.

The chain is built from TRBV27 and TRBJ2-7; D is undetermined. The CDR3 loop spans 13 amino acids. Germline V lookup: CDR1 MNHEY, CDR2 SMNVEV (reference sequence). V was clipped by 6 bases and J by 4 bases, with 13 bases between them. In DNA form, the CDR3 reads TGTGCCAGCAGCCTTGGGGTAATTTACGAGCAGTACTTC. Encoded protein: CASSLGVIYEQYF.

The chain is built from TRBV10-3 and TRBJ2-2, with 11 bases matching TRBD1. The germline V gene encodes CDR1 ENHRY and CDR2 SYGVKD. J was trimmed by 2 bases and V by 5 bases; bases with no gene match: 7. This CDR3 has 17 residues. CDR3 coding DNA: TGTGCCATCAGTTCCGGACAGGGGGCGCGAAACACCGGGGAGCTGTTTTTT. It yields the protein CAISSGQGARNTGELFF.

The chain carries TRBV19 and TRBJ2-3; D is possibly TRBD1 (6 bases). The germline V gene encodes CDR1 LNHDA and CDR2 SQIVND (reference sequence). The CDR3 totals 16 residues. The V end lost 5 bases, the J end lost 0 bases, and 15 bases lay between the germline ends. This CDR3 is CASSALRGRSTDTQYF. Written as DNA, the CDR3 is TGTGCCAGTAGTGCCCTGAGGGGGAGAAGCACAGATACGCAGTATTTT.